This T cell receptor beta chain was sequenced during a study of blood T cells in healthy people across ages. A second PCR, run for about 7 to 11 cycles, used a sample-barcoded 5' primer plus a J-beta primer mix. TCRdb reanalysed the 5' RACE reads using MiXCR and keeps one entry per CDR3 protein. Of about 1.1 million distinct CDR3 sequences in the sample, around two fifths were seen once. The length of the CDR3 is 16 residues. With 1 base removed from V and 6 bases from J, the gap between germline ends came to 13 bases. Germline CDR1 and CDR2: MGHRA and YSYEKL. The sample comprised blood. The source is a young man in good health. The chain employs TRBV4-1 and TRBJ1-6; D not certain. DNA for the CDR3: TGCGCCAGCAGCCAAGGTGGCGGTTTTTCTAATTCACCCCTCCACTTT. It yields the protein CASSQGGGFSNSPLHF.